Presented here are 4 T cell receptor beta chains from one specimen sequenced in a study of cytomegalovirus exposure and HLA in healthy donors. PCR involved 60 Vbeta and 13 Jbeta primers. Profiling relied on immunoSEQ multiplex PCR, and the TCRdb table lists in-frame clones only, not all of them. This table holds about 130,000 clones, roughly 80% found once. What was sequenced was PBMCs. These receptors were collected from a boy aged 5-17 years in good health and CMV-seronegative.

This chain joins TRBV6-1 and TRBJ2-7, with 9 bases that match TRBD2. The CDR3 length is 14 residues. V shed 4 bases and J 9 bases; nucleotides not matched to a gene: 10. In germline, CDR1 is MNHNS, CDR2 SASEGT. Written as DNA, the CDR3 is TGTGCCAGCAGTGCGACTAGCGGAGTACCACGGCAGTACTTC. This translates into CASSATSGVPRQYF.

The rearrangement joins TRBV11-3 to TRBJ2-3; D is unclear. V gave up 5 bases and J gave up 6 bases, with 12 bases separating them. Germline V gives CDR1 SGHNT, CDR2 YENEEA. The CDR3 runs to 13 residues. This CDR3 is CASSPASADTQYF. CDR3 DNA sequence: TGTGCCAGCAGCCCCGCGTCTGCTGATACGCAGTATTTT.

The CDR3 sequence: CAWSLSGGRTEAFF. The CDR3, as DNA: TGTGCCTGGAGCCTCTCAGGGGGTAGAACTGAAGCTTTCTTT. This sequence joins TRBV30 and TRBJ1-1; 7 nucleotides line up with TRBD1. From germline, CDR1 is GTSNPN and CDR2 SVGIG (reference sequence). Losses at the gene ends were 3 bases for V and 5 bases for J; bases not matched to a gene: 9. This CDR3 is 14 amino acids long.

This clone was counted only a few times. The chain recombines TRBV5-8 with TRBJ2-7; 11 bases line up with TRBD2. The CDR3 consists of 15 residues. V lost 2 bases to trimming and J lost 3 bases; unmatched junction nucleotides: 4. The germline V gene encodes CDR1 SGHTS and CDR2 YDEGEE. CDR3 in DNA: TGTGCCAGCAGCTTAGGACTAGCGGGCTACTACGAGCAGTACTTC. Translating gives CASSLGLAGYYEQYF.